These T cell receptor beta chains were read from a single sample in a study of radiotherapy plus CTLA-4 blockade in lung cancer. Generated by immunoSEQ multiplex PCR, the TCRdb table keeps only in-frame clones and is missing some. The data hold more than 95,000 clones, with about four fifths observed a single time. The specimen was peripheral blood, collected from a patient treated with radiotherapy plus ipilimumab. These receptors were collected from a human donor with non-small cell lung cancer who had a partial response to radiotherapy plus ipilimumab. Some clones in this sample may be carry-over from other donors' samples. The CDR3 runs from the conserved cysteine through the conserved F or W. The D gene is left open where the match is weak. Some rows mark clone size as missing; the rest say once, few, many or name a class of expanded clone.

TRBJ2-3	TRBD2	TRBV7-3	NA	TGTGCCAGCAGCTTACGAGGAGGCATTAGCGGGGTCACAGATACGCAGTATTTT	CASSLRGGISGVTDTQYF
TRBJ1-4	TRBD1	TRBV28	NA	TGTGCCAGCAGTTGGCCCGGACAGGGGACTAATGAAAAACTGTTTTTT	CASSWPGQGTNEKLFF
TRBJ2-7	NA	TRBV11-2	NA	TGTGCCAGCAGCTTAGTCCGCGAGCAGTACTTC	CASSLVREQYF
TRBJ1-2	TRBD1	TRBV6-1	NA	TGTGCCAGCAGAGCCGCCGACAGGGCGGAGGGCTACACCTTC	CASRAADRAEGYTF
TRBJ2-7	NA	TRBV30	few	TGTGCCTGGAGTGCTCAGGGTTACGAGCAGTACTTC	CAWSAQGYEQYF
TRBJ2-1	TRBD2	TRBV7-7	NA	TGTGCCAGCAGCTTAGGTAGACTAGCCAATTCCTACAATGAGCAGTTCTTC	CASSLGRLANSYNEQFF
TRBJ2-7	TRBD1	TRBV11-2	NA	TGTGCCAGCAGCATTCGGACAGGGGCCTACGAGCAGTACTTC	CASSIRTGAYEQYF
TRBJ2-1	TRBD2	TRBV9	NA	TGTGCCAGCAGCGTAGGGTTGGGGGCTAGCGGGAAAAATGAGCAGTTCTTC	CASSVGLGASGKNEQFF
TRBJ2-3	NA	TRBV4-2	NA	TGTGCCAGCAGCCAAGAGCTGCAGCGAGGAACTCTCCTTAATACGCAGTATTTT	CASSQELQRGTLLNTQYF
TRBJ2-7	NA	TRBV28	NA	TGTGCCAGCAGTTTGCGCTACGAGCAGTACTTC	CASSLRYEQYF
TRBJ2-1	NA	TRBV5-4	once	TGTGCCAGCAGCTTGGGGCAGATCTCCTACAATGAGCAGTTCTTC	CASSLGQISYNEQFF
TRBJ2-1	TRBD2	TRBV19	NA	TGTGCCAGTGGGGGGTTAACTAGCGGGAGTCCGGAGGGTGAGCAGTTCTTC	CASGGLTSGSPEGEQFF
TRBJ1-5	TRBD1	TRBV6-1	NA	TGTGCCAGCACCAAGACAGGGTCCAATCAGCCCCAGCATTTT	CASTKTGSNQPQHF